The clone carrying this TCR beta chain was picked up many times. As yet, its antigen is unknown. This specimen belongs to a study of regulatory T cells in long-lasting Graves disease. Findings and caveats of the study: The small sample size may have reduced accuracy.

Sequencing libraries for TCR beta were prepared with iRepertoire HTBI primers and Arm-PCR of CDR3 regions. In the original workflow: The identification of 55 to 70 TRBV and roughly 14 TRBJ segments was made across samples. TCRdb re-analysed the multiplex PCR reads in MiXCR, keeping a single row per CDR3 protein. TCRdb assigned the V and J calls; the authors' analysis was not used. Among about 220,000 distinct CDR3 sequences listed, roughly 19% were seen once. Stated time point: newly diagnosed GD, antithyroid drugs for less than 3 months. From RNA extracted from PBMCs, the TCR library was made. Trimming removed 0 bases at V and 3 bases at J, with 8 bases between. Germline CDR1 LGHDT, CDR2 YNNKEL (reference sequence). The CDR3 has 14 residues. This sample also appeared in a second study, on T cells in Graves' hyperthyroidism and ophthalmopathy. This second report adds: Model output signaled ophthalmopathy a median around 6.9 months ahead of onset.

The specimen comprised peripheral blood mononuclear cells (PBMCs), sampled at new diagnosis, from a patient treated with antithyroid drugs. The TCR comes from a woman under 40 with Graves disease. The chain employs TRBV3-1 and TRBJ1-1; no clear D gene. CDR3 nucleotides: TGTGCCAGCAGCCAAGATCTGGGGTACACTGAAGCTTTCTTT. Translated, it gives CASSQDLGYTEAFF.